This entry is about one T cell receptor beta chain. This clone was recorded once. Its antigen has not been determined. No base-level quality is on record; no much larger clone is a single base apart. The CDR3 spans 14 residues, from the cysteine through the phenylalanine. The retained sequence is limited to the CDR3, 42 bases, with the frame set at the first base. Via the germline V gene, CDR1 is MGHRA and CDR2 YSYEKL. The junction shows trimming of 1 base on V and 5 bases on J, plus 9 bases between the germline ends. In total, over 600 healthy bone marrow donors made up the cohort. At the time of sampling, all cohort members were nominally healthy, though unrecorded immune exposures were likely present. The donor was CMV seropositive and was included in the group of approximately 300 seropositive cohort members. A peripheral blood sample was provided by each donor, and peripheral blood mononuclear cells were used for TCR beta sequencing. The Qiagen DNeasy Blood Extraction Kit was used to extract genomic DNA from the blood cell samples.

The record originates from a study of cytomegalovirus exposure and HLA in healthy donors (dated by TCRdb to about 2017). Some background on the complete study: An earlier analysis of around 600 of the donors reported 250 to 350 Gb of sequence data and roughly 100 million unique TCR beta sequences from roughly 180 million T cells. Approximately 330 gigabases of sequencing data and roughly 81 million unique TCR sequences made up an early release that covered several hundred HLA-typed donors. Of the approximately 400 genotyped donors, roughly 80% fell in the genetic ancestry cluster associated with self-reported Caucasian donors. The aim of the study was to test whether cataloging public T cell receptors could identify signatures of past pathogen exposure. The study profiled the T cell repertoires of 500 to 800 subjects by immunosequencing and related them to cytomegalovirus serostatus. Along with the roughly 700-subject first cohort, a separate validation cohort of 120 different subjects was used. High-throughput TCR immunosequencing, statistical association of individual TCRs with disease status, and machine learning were combined to predict cytomegalovirus infection status. To study patterns of TCR occurrence, a later analysis re-analyzed previously published TCR beta repertoires from 666 donors and added high-resolution HLA genotyping. Rather than using new phenotypic data, the later analysis identified candidate immune exposures from TCR beta sequences and from how often those sequences occurred across donors. An earlier analysis of some 500 of the donors applied high-throughput TCR beta sequencing to assess whether each TCR beta V gene segment acted as functional or pseudogenic. Alongside the repertoire data, information on donor age, sex, ethnicity and CMV serostatus was compiled. A later genetic analysis took genome-wide SNP genotypes for about 55% of the 666 donors and used that subset as a discovery cohort. Every discovery cohort repertoire had been produced on one sequencing platform. Both class I and class II loci were covered by HLA typing, at four-digit resolution. The number of typed donors differed by locus: roughly 620-640 for A, B, C, DRB1 and DQB1; approximately 530 for DQA1; over 600 for DPA1; and some 470 for DPB1. A few DR-DQ haplotypes were treated as single units for association and clustering because of strong linkage in the cohort. Among under 450 genotyped donors of the cohort, an average of 235,054 unique TCR beta nucleotide sequences were sequenced per donor, about a sixth of them non-productive.

What the research found in general, with its limitations: In a later analysis, several top co-occurrence clusters were reported to appear linked to parvovirus B19, influenza, CMV and Epstein-Barr virus. In the study, around 160 TCR beta chains were listed as associated with cytomegalovirus. Strong co-occurrence of HLA alleles, especially DR and DQ, made assigning TCR associations to individual alleles difficult. Roughly uniform sequencing depth across donors was assumed in presence/absence analyses, although this assumption may not hold. The earlier analysis of a few hundred of the donors excluded 15 to 20 rarely observed V segments, including chromosome 9 orphons, because counts were too low. Compared with the 666-donor mean, donors in an Asian-associated ancestry cluster had fewer N-insertions in productive TCRs, according to a later genetic analysis. In a later analysis, HLA-associated TCR beta chains were found to be more clonally expanded and to have lower generation probabilities than equally common non-associated chains. Linkage disequilibrium might explain the correlated functional status among segregating V segments, but an unknown experimental factor could not be ruled out. CMV serostatus was the only immune exposure information available for the cohort. A further reported finding was that TCR beta sequences accurately predicted the HLA-A and HLA-B alleles for most subjects in the first cohort. Three of the identified cytomegalovirus-associated TCR beta chains were confirmed in vitro to be specific for cytomegalovirus antigens. In a later analysis, most CMV-associated TCR beta chains were found to appear HLA-restricted, with HLA associations seemingly driven largely by CMV exposure. An earlier analysis of around 540 of the donors showed that most TCR beta V segments appeared in productive rearrangements either about 87% or about 30% of the time, which broadly matched IMGT annotations. Some IMGT-functional V segments, including TRBV6-2 and TRBV6-3, could not be distinguished by the 87-base-pair reads and were therefore excluded. Because some donors lacked HLA typing at each locus, the association tests relied only on the typed subset. While some public TCRs were present in many individuals, most TCR sequences turned up only very rarely across donors. Specific HLA alleles were associated with 18,000 or so TCR beta sequences at a false discovery rate of 0.05 in a later analysis. In both the original and validation cohorts, the classifier was reported to diagnose cytomegalovirus status with high specificity and sensitivity. A later analysis found that TCR association rates varied across HLA loci, with DRB1 alleles showing the most associated TCRs and HLA-C alleles the fewest. The sequencing pipeline was judged likely to have produced a cluster of highly shared sequence variants as a technical artifact. This cohort had only TCR beta chains sequenced, and the lack of alpha or paired-chain data limited which features could be detected. A later genetic analysis associated a missense DCLRE1C variant with V-gene and J-gene trimming of TCR beta chains, and an independent cohort replicated the association. According to the authors, the approach could potentially be generalized to other disease states and immunological phenotypes.

The library was obtained by the immunoSEQ multiplex PCR assay. For the multiplex PCR, a mixture combining 60 forward primers for TCR Vbeta segments and 13 reverse primers for TCR Jbeta segments was used. The CDR3 region of rearranged TCR beta genes was amplified from genomic DNA by a multiplex PCR assay. The Illumina HiSeq System was used to sequence the amplified TCR beta libraries as 87-base-pair reads. Per the source publication's procedure: A later analysis counted about 80 million unique TCR beta chains across the 650 to 700 repertoires, and 10 million to 12 million of these chains were shared by at least two donors. A nearest-neighbor algorithm error-corrected the raw reads and collapsed the reads into unique sequences, merging closely related sequences to remove PCR and sequencing errors. CDR3 sequences were aligned to IMGT reference sequences to assign V, D and J gene segments. For a sequence to be retained, at least a six-nucleotide match to both a V gene segment and a J gene segment was required. A rearrangement counted as productive if the CDR3 had no stop codons and remained in frame with V and J, and every other rearrangement counted as non-productive. Following IMGT convention, CDR3 was defined as the stretch from the second conserved V-encoded cysteine to the conserved J-encoded phenylalanine. In an earlier analysis of approximately 500 of the donors, sequences lacking an unambiguous match to a single V gene segment were excluded. An earlier analysis of a few hundred of the donors called V segments functional above 56.7% productive rearrangements and segregating when the between-donor standard deviation exceeded 5%. A statistical classification framework was developed to diagnose cytomegalovirus status using the catalog of TCR beta chain sequences. A later analysis assigned V and J genes by comparing TCR nucleotide sequences with IMGT/GENE-DB human TR gene sequences. In a later analysis, CDR3 sequences and most-parsimonious VDJ recombination scenarios were assigned using the TCRdist pipeline. In a later analysis, each TCR beta chain was defined by its CDR3 amino acid sequence together with its V-gene family, and reads lacking a unique V-gene family were excluded. As a way to deal with suspected cross-contamination and a sequencing artifact, a later analysis dropped roughly 600 nucleotide sequences that were highly shared and had low generation probability. For each public chain, a later analysis derived a clonal expansion index from normalized ranks of inferred template counts within each repertoire. In a later analysis, generation probabilities were computed with a VDJ recombination model fitted to out-of-frame rearrangements, and the resulting probabilities were checked against IGoR. In a later analysis, TCR-TCR, TCR-HLA and TCR-CMV co-occurrence was scored with hypergeometric tests, and a repertoire-size bias correction was applied to TCR pairs. To estimate false discovery rates, a later analysis permuted the HLA or CMV assignments 20 times. In a later analysis, co-occurring TCRs were grouped using DBSCAN, with TCRdist sequence similarity added in when clustering inside HLA-allele-positive subsets. For co-occurrence clustering, repertoires with fewer than 30,000 or more than 120,000 public chains were excluded, along with roughly 5 repertoires with anomalous nucleotide sharing. In TCRdb, the immuneACCESS table is reduced to in-frame sequences with V and J assigned. These tables do not hold every clone; where another copy was compared, an unresolved V gene accounts for under half, and the others remain unexplained. The DNA was the basis for D and trimming; V, J and clone size are from that table. This sample gives tens of thousands of clones in total; 60% to 80% of them show up just once. About 12% of the sample is in the top ten clones.

The receptor was isolated from a woman aged 40 to 49 in good health and CMV-seropositive. The chain links TRBV4-1 with TRBJ2-1; the D segment could be TRBD1, given 6 matching bases. Sequencing was performed on PBMCs. The CDR3 in this case is CASSQVGQHNEQFF. The sequence in DNA is TGCGCCAGCAGCCAAGTCGGACAGCACAATGAGCAGTTCTTC.